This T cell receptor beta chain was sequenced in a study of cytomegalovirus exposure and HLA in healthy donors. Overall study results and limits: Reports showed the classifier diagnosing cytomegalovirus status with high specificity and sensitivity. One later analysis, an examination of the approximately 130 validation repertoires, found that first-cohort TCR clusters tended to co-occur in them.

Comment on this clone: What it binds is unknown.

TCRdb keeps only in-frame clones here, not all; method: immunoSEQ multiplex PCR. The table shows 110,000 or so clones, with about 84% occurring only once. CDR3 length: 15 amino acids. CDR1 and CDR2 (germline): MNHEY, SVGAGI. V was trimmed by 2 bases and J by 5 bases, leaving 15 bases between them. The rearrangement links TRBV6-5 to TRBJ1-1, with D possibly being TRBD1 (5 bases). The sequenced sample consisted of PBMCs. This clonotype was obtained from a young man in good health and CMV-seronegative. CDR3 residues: CASSYPGGVGTEAFF. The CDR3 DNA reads TGTGCCAGCAGTTACCCCGGGGGGGTGGGGACTGAAGCTTTCTTT.